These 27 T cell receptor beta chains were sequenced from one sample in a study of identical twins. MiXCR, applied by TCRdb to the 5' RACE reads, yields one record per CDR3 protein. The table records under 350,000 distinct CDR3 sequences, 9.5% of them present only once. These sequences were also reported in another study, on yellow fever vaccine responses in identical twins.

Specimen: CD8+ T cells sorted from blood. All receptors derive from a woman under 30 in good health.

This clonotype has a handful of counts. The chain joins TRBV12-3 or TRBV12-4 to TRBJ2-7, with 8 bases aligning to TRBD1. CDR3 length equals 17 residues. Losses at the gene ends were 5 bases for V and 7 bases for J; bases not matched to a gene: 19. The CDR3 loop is CASSTPPGQGPPEEQYF. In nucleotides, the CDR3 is TGTGCCAGCAGTACCCCCCCCGGACAGGGACCACCGGAGGAGCAGTACTTC.

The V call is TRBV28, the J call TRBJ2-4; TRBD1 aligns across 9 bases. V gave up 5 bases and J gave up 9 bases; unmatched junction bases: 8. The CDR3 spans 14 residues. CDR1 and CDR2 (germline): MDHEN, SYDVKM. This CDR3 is CASSAGQGRGIQYF. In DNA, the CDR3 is TGTGCCAGCAGTGCGGGACAGGGTAGGGGCATTCAGTACTTC.

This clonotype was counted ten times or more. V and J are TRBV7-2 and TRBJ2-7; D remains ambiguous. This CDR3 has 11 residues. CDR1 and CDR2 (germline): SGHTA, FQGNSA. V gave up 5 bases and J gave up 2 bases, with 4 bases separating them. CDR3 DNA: TGTGCCAGCAGCCCAGCCTACGAGCAGTACTTC. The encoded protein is CASSPAYEQYF.

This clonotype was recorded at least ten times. DNA for the CDR3: TGTGCCAGCAGCTATGGACAGGGGATTACAGATACGCAGTATTTT. Translation: CASSYGQGITDTQYF. The chain recombines TRBV7-8 with TRBJ2-3; 9 bases line up with TRBD1. Germline V gene lookup returns CDR1 SGHVS and CDR2 FQNEAQ. The CDR3 loop spans 15 amino acids. The V and J ends lost 4 bases and 3 bases, in that order; junction bases with no gene match: 5.

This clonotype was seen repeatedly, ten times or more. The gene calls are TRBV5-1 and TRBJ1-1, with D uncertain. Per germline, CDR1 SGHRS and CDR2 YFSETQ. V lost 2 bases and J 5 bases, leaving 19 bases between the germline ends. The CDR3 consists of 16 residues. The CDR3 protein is CASSFGELVMGTEAFF. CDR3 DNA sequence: TGCGCCAGCAGCTTCGGAGAACTGGTGATGGGTACTGAAGCTTTCTTT.

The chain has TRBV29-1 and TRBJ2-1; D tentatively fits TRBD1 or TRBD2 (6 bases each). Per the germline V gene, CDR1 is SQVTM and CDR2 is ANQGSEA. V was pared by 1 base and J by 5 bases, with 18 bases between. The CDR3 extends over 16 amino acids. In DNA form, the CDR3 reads TGCAGCGTTGAAGGTTTTAACGGGGGCCGCCACAATGAGCAGTTCTTC. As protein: CSVEGFNGGRHNEQFF.

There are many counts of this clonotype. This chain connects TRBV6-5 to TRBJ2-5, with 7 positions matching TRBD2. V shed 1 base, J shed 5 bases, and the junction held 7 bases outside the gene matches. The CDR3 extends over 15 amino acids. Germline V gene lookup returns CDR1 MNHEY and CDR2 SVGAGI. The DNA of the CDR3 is TGTGCCAGCAGTTACTATGCGGGGGAAGGGGAGACCCAGTACTTC. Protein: CASSYYAGEGETQYF.

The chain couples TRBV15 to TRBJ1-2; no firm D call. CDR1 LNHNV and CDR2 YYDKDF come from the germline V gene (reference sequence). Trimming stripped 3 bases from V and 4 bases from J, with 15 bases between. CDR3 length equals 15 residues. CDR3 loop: CATSRVGLRIYGYTF. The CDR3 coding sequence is TGTGCCACCAGCAGGGTAGGTCTGAGGATCTATGGCTACACCTTC.

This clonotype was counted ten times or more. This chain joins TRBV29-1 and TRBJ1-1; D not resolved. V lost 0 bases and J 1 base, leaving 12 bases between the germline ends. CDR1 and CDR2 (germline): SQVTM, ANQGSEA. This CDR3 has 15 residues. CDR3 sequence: CSVEDLRSGNTEAFF. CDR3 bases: TGCAGCGTTGAAGATCTCCGGTCAGGGAACACTGAAGCTTTCTTT.

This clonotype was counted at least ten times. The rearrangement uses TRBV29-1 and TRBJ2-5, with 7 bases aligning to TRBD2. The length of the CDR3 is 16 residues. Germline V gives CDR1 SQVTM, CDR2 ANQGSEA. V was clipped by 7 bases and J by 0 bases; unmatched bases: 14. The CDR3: CSATLAVRKYQETQYF. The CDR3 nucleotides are TGCAGCGCCACTCTAGCGGTGAGAAAGTACCAAGAGACCCAGTACTTC.

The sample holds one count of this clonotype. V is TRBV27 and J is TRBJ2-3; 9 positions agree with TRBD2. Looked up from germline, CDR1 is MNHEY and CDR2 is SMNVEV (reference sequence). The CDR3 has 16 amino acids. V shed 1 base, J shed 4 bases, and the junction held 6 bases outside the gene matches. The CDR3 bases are TGTGCCAGCAGTTTATTTCCGGGACTAGCCCCAGATACGCAGTATTTT. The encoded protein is CASSLFPGLAPDTQYF.

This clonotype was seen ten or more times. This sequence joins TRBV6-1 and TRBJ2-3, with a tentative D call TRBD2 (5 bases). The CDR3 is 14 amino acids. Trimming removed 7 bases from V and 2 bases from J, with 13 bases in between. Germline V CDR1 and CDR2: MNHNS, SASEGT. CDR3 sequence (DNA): TGTGCCAGCATCAAGAGAGGGTTCACAGATACGCAGTATTTT. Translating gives CASIKRGFTDTQYF.

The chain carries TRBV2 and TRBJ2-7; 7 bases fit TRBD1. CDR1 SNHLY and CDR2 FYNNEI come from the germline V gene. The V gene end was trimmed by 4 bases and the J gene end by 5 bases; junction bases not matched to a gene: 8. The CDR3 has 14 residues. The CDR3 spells CASSATIGGHEQYF. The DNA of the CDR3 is TGTGCCAGCAGTGCGACAATAGGGGGCCACGAGCAGTACTTC. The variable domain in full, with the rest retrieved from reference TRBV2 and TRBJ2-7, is EPEVTQTPSHQVTQMGQEVILRCVPISNHLYFYWYRQILGQKVEFLVSFYNNEISEKSEIFDDQFSVERPDGSNFTLKIRSTKLEDSAMYFCASSATIGGHEQYFGPGTRLTVT.

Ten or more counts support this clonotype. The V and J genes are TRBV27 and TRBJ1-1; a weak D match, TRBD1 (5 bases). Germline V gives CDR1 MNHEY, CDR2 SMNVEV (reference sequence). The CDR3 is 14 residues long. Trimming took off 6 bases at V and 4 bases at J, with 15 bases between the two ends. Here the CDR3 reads CASRSLGEFTEAFF. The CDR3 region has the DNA TGTGCCAGCAGATCGCTGGGGGAATTCACTGAAGCTTTCTTT.

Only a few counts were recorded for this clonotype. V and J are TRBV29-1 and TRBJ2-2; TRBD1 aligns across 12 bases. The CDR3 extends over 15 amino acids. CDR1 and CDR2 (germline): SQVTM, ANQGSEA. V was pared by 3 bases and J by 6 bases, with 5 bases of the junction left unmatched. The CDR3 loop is CSVEGGQGAAGELFF. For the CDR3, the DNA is TGCAGCGTTGAGGGGGGACAGGGGGCTGCCGGGGAGCTGTTTTTT.

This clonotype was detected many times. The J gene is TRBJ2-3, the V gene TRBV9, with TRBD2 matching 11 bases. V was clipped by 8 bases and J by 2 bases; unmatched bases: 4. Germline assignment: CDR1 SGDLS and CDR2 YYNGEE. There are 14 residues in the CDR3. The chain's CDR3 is CASGTSGYTDTQYF. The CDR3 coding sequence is TGTGCCAGTGGGACTAGCGGCTACACAGATACGCAGTATTTT.

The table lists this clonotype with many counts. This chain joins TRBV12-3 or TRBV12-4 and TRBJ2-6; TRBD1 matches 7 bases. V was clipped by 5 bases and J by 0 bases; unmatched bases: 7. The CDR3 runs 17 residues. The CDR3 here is CASSPWDRTSGANVLTF. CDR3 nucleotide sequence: TGTGCCAGCAGTCCCTGGGACAGAACCTCTGGGGCCAACGTCCTGACTTTC.

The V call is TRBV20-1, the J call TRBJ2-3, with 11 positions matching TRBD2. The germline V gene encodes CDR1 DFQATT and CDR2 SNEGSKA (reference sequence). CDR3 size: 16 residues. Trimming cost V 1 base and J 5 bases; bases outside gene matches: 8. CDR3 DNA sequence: TGCAGTGCTAGAGTTATTCTAGCGGGGGGTATAGATACGCAGTATTTT. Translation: CSARVILAGGIDTQYF.

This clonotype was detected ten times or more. The CDR3 bases are TGTGCCAGCAGCCCCCCGGGACTAGCGGGAAATACGCAGTATTTT. Translated: CASSPPGLAGNTQYF. The chain is built from TRBV12-3 or TRBV12-4 and TRBJ2-3; TRBD2 matches at 13 bases. The CDR3 is 15 residues long. The V gene end was trimmed by 6 bases and the J gene end by 7 bases; junction bases not matched to a gene: 7.

The CDR3 DNA is TGTGCCAGCAGCGTCAGGGGTTCGCCAAACGAGCAGTACTTC. It encodes CASSVRGSPNEQYF. V usage is TRBV9 and J usage is TRBJ2-7; maybe TRBD1 (6 bases). Trimming left V 2 bases short and J 5 bases short, with 14 bases between. Germline V CDR1 and CDR2: SGDLS, YYNGEE. The CDR3 totals 14 residues.

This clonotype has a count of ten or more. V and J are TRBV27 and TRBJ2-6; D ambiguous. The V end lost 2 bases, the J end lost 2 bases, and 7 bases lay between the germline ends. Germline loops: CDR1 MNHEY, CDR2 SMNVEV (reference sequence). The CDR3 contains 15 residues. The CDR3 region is CASSLKSPGANVLTF. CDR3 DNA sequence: TGTGCCAGCAGTTTAAAGTCCCCTGGGGCCAACGTCCTGACTTTC.

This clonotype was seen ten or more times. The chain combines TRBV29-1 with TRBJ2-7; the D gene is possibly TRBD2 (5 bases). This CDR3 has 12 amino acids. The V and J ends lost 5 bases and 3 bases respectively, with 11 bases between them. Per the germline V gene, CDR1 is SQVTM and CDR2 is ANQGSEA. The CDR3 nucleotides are TGCAGCGTTTACGGGGATCACTACGAGCAGTACTTC. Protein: CSVYGDHYEQYF.

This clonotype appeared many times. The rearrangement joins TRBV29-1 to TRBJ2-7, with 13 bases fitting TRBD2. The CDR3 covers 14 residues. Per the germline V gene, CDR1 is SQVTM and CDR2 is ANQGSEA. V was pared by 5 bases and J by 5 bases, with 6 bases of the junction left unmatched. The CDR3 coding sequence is TGCAGCGTTTACGGGACTAGCGGGGTAAACGAGCAGTACTTC. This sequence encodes CSVYGTSGVNEQYF.

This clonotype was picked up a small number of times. The CDR3 is CASSFWGVRGRLTGELFF. DNA for the CDR3: TGTGCCAGCAGTTTTTGGGGGGTACGCGGGAGGTTAACCGGGGAGCTGTTTTTT. V gene TRBV12-3 or TRBV12-4 combines with J gene TRBJ2-2, with 8 positions matching TRBD2. Losses at the gene ends were 3 bases for V and 5 bases for J; bases not matched to a gene: 14. The CDR3 consists of 18 residues.

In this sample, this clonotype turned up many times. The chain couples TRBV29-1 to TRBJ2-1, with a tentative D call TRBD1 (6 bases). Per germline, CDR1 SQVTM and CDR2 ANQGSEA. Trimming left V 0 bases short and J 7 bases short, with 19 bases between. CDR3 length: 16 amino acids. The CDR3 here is CSVEDFRDKGVNEQFF. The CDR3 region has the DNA TGCAGCGTTGAAGATTTCCGGGACAAAGGGGTGAATGAGCAGTTCTTC.

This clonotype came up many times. CDR3 nucleotide sequence: TGTGCCAGCAGTCCCCCGACAGGGCGGACTGAAGCTTTCTTT. Translation gives CASSPPTGRTEAFF. The chain uses TRBV27 and TRBJ1-1; TRBD1 matches 7 bases. Germline V lookup: CDR1 MNHEY, CDR2 SMNVEV (reference sequence). V dropped 5 bases and J dropped 5; count of bases not matched to a gene: 8. The CDR3 is made up of 14 amino acids.

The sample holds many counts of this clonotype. Written as DNA, the CDR3 is TGCAGTGCTAAGACTAGCGAGGATTACAATGAGCAGTTCTTC. Amino acid sequence: CSAKTSEDYNEQFF. This sequence joins TRBV20-1 and TRBJ2-1; 8 bases fit TRBD2. The V segment lost 4 bases and the J segment 4 bases; nucleotides outside the gene matches: 6. The CDR3 runs to 14 residues. Germline CDR1 is DFQATT and CDR2 is SNEGSKA (reference sequence).